The entry that follows covers one TCR beta chain sequence. Its cognate antigen is unknown. The CDR3 length is 13 residues. Germline V gene sequence: CDR1 SGHTA, CDR2 FQGNSA. Trimming cost V 3 bases and J 7 bases, with 12 bases left between them. Individual cDNA molecules received unique molecular identifiers. TCRdb reanalysed the 5' RACE reads using MiXCR and keeps one entry per CDR3 protein. The sample lists under 95,000 distinct CDR3 sequences, about 15% occurring once. This record belongs to a study of early T cells in non-severe SARS-CoV-2 infection. Overall study: Bulk RNA from unsorted whole blood was sequenced; chains were unpaired.

The study, taken as a whole, reports: A preference for anti-spike CD8 responses marked VDJdb matching, which missed private and CD4 specificities.

The clonotype originates from an adult who was a healthcare worker with PCR-confirmed SARS-CoV-2 infection or an uninfected control (not recorded which). The chain employs TRBV7-2 and TRBJ1-2; D is ambiguous. The specimen was whole blood. The CDR3 DNA follows: TGTGCCAGCAGCTTGCCCCCTTTGGTTGGCTACACCTTC. Its translation is CASSLPPLVGYTF.